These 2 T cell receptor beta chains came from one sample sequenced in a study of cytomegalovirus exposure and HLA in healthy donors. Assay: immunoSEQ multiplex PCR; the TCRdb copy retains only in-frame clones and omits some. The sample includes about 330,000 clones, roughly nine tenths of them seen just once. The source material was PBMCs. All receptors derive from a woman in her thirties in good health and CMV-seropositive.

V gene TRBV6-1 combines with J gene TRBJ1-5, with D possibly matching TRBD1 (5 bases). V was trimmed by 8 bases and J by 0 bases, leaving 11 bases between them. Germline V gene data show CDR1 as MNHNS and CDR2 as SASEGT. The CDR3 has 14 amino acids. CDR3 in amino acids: CASVLGGSNQPQHF. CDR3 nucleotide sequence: TGTGCCAGCGTACTCGGGGGTAGCAATCAGCCCCAGCATTTT.

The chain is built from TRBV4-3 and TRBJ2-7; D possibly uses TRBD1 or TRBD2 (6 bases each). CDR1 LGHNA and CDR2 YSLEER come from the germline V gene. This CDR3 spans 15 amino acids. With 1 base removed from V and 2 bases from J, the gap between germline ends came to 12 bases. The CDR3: CASSQGGGSPYEQYF. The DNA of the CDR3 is TGCGCCAGCAGCCAAGGAGGGGGGAGTCCCTACGAGCAGTACTTC.